This TCR beta chain was recorded in a study of T cells in Graves' hyperthyroidism and ophthalmopathy (dated by TCRdb to between 2018 and 2020). Regarding the complete study: Peripheral blood was sampled at the time of initial diagnosis, prior to any treatment. In roughly six Graves' hyperthyroidism patients, the study also compared T-cell repertoires from thyroid tissue with T-cell repertoires from blood. Following sampling, methimazole starting at 30 mg daily was given to hyperthyroidism patients, and high-dose intravenous methylprednisolone was given to ophthalmopathy patients. The approximately 100 discovery patients were divided at random into training and test sets in a 7:3 ratio. Whether ophthalmopathy could be predicted prospectively was tested in an independent validation cohort made up of fewer than 20 hyperthyroidism patients plus 17 patients who later progressed to ophthalmopathy. TCR Vbeta CDR3 sequencing of 130 to 150 peripheral blood samples (about 45 ophthalmopathy, about 74 hyperthyroidism and approximately 17 progressor patients) is reported in the paper. To identify TCR V-J signatures that set the groups apart, the researchers used a discovery cohort of 90 to 100 patients, made up of under 50 with Graves' ophthalmopathy and some 60 with stable Graves' hyperthyroidism.

TCR beta CDR3 regions were amplified from RNA transcripts. For the first round of RT-PCR on the TCR CDR3, the HTBI primer set was used together with the Qiagen OneStep RT-PCR kit. Libraries were constructed in a second round of multiplex PCR, after which size selection and purification were carried out. Sequencing of the libraries was done on an Illumina HiSeq2000 using paired-end 100 bp reads. Regarding the original processing steps: SOAPnuke was used to process the raw data, with reads discarded if the reads contained adapters or uncalled bases, had a mean Phred below 15, or lacked an exact constant-primer or identifier match. High-quality paired reads were merged with COPE v1.2.5, and unique nucleotide sequences were defined as clonotypes. MiTCR v1.1 was used to align the clonotypes against IMGT TRBV, TRBD and TRBJ reference segments. Analysis was restricted to V-J combinations with a frequency above 0.0001, which covered roughly 99% of repertoires. A TCS score was defined as the ratio between F50 (clonal expansion) and ExV (chaos), using BLOSUM62-based TCRdist between CDR3 peptides within each V-J. Welch's t-statistics and random forest reduced 450 to 600 V-J features to around 14, which were used in a naive Bayes classifier (R e1071). TCRdb handled the public reads itself, with Q25 trimming in fastp and clone calling in MiXCR, and kept productive beta chains. Merged by CDR3 protein, the rows form single entries marked with the most common genes and DNA. These V and J calls originate from TCRdb's pipeline instead of the authors' own analysis. The sample table lists approximately 610,000 distinct CDR3 sequences, 16% of them with a count of one. 18% of the sample is in the top ten clones.

From its cysteine to its phenylalanine, the CDR3 spans 16 amino acids. Just CDR3 DNA is preserved here, 48 bases in frame from base 1. CDR1 and CDR2 were assigned from the germline V gene as MNHEY and SVGAGI. Unmatched junction bases come to 1, with V trimmed by 0 bases and J by 3 bases. Stable Graves' hyperthyroidism was defined as the absence of progression to ophthalmopathy over 18 months of follow-up. Hyperthyroidism patients were newly diagnosed, had a disease duration of under 2 months, and were aged 18 to 65 years. Exclusion was applied to patients with uncontrolled infections, other autoimmune diseases, pregnancy or lactation. Diagnoses were based on clinical symptoms, serum thyroxine and TRAb, thyroid ultrasound and orbital computed tomography. PBMCs were isolated from 10 ml of fresh peripheral blood by Ficoll-Paque density gradient centrifugation. Total RNA was extracted using Trizol reagent, and RNA quality was assessed on an Agilent 2100 Bioanalyzer.

On the study overall, not on this receptor specifically: Most expanded thyroid clonotypes (frequency above 0.001) were also detected in blood, suggesting blood repertoires may reflect thyroid immune responses. No statistical method was used to fix the sample size in advance, and group allocation was not hidden from the investigators. During validation, the model predicted progression to ophthalmopathy a median of around 6 months ahead of onset, with 60% to 71% sensitivity and more than 72% specificity. A 13 V-J signature model separated ophthalmopathy from stable hyperthyroidism, with around 88% sensitivity and about 81% specificity in cross-validation and 80%/75% in testing.

This clonotype was picked up many times. Its antigen is not yet known. Per-nucleotide qualities are absent, and no much larger clonotype sits a single base away. Sequenced sample: blood. This chain joins TRBV6-5 to TRBJ2-4, with 11 middle bases fitting TRBD2. The source of this sequence is a woman aged 18-29 years with Graves' hyperthyroidism. The CDR3 loop reads CASSYSTSGGKNIQYF. The DNA is as follows: TGTGCCAGCAGTTACTCTACTAGCGGGGGCAAAAACATTCAGTACTTC.